This is a list of T cell receptor beta chains from one sample in a study of shared clonotypes between healthy human individuals. Using immunoSEQ multiplex PCR, the repertoire was profiled, and TCRdb retains in-frame clones only, with some absent. Of some 1.4 million clones in the sample, roughly 96% were seen once. The sample was naive CD4+ T cells sorted from blood. The receptors shown here come from a man aged 25 to 45 in good health. Both conserved end residues are part of each CDR3. The D gene is left open where the match is weak.

v_gene	d_gene	j_gene	CDR3nt	CDR3aa
TRBV9	-	TRBJ1-1	TGTGCCAGCAGCGAAAGAGATGGCACTGAAGCTTTCTTT	CASSERDGTEAFF
TRBV6-1	-	TRBJ1-5	TGTGCCAGCAGTGAAGGTGGAGGGGTAGGCAATCAGCCCCAGCATTTT	CASSEGGGVGNQPQHF
TRBV7-8	-	TRBJ2-7	TGTGCCAGCAGCACCAGGGAAGGGTCGCAGTACTTC	CASSTREGSQYF
TRBV18	-	TRBJ1-5	TGTGCCAGCTCGCTGGAACAGCCGGCGGCTAAGAATCAGCCCCAGCATTTT	CASSLEQPAAKNQPQHF
TRBV2	TRBD1	TRBJ1-5	TGTGCCAGCAGCGCCGGGGCAGGGGGCTCTCAGCCCCAGCATTTT	CASSAGAGGSQPQHF
TRBV27	-	TRBJ2-7	TGTGCCAGCAGTTCCCGTAAGGGTCCCTCCTACGAGCAGTACTTC	CASSSRKGPSYEQYF
TRBV28	-	TRBJ1-4	TGTGCCAGCAGTTTCGATGGGCGACATGAAAAACTGTTTTTT	CASSFDGRHEKLFF
TRBV4-2	TRBD2	TRBJ2-1	TGTGCCAGCAGCCAAGATCGCGGGAGGGATGAGCAGTTCTTC	CASSQDRGRDEQFF
TRBV5-6	-	TRBJ2-7	TGTGCCAGCAGCCCAACGACAGGGAGGGCCTACGAGCAGTACTTC	CASSPTTGRAYEQYF
TRBV9	TRBD1	TRBJ2-2	TGTGCCAGCAGCACTCACAGGGGTCAGGACACCGGGGAGCTGTTTTTT	CASSTHRGQDTGELFF
TRBV5-1	TRBD1	TRBJ2-7	TGCGCCAGCAGCTGGGGACAGGGTACGGGGGAGCAGTACTTC	CASSWGQGTGEQYF
TRBV5-6	-	TRBJ2-7	TGTGCCAGCAGCTATAGGCGAGGGATGGTCGAGCAGTACTTC	CASSYRRGMVEQYF
TRBV29-1	-	TRBJ1-5	TGCAGCGTTTTATTGGGTGGGGGTCAGCCCCAGCATTTT	CSVLLGGGQPQHF
TRBV4-3	TRBD2	TRBJ2-1	TGCGCCAGCAGCCAGACGGGAGGGGGTGGTGAGCAGTTCTTC	CASSQTGGGGEQFF
TRBV4-3	-	TRBJ2-7	TGCGCCAGCAGCCCCTCGATAAACCTGCCCTACGAGCAGTACTTC	CASSPSINLPYEQYF
TRBV5-1	-	TRBJ2-1	TGCGCCAGCAGCCGCCCTGGGGGCGGCACAAGCTCCTACAATGAGCAGTTCTTC	CASSRPGGGTSSYNEQFF
TRBV28	-	TRBJ1-4	TGTGCCAGCAGTCTAAGGGGGTTTGGTGAAAAACTGTTTTTT	CASSLRGFGEKLFF
TRBV6-5	-	TRBJ1-3	TGTGCCAGCAGTTACTCTCAAAGCTCTGGAAACACCATATATTTT	CASSYSQSSGNTIYF